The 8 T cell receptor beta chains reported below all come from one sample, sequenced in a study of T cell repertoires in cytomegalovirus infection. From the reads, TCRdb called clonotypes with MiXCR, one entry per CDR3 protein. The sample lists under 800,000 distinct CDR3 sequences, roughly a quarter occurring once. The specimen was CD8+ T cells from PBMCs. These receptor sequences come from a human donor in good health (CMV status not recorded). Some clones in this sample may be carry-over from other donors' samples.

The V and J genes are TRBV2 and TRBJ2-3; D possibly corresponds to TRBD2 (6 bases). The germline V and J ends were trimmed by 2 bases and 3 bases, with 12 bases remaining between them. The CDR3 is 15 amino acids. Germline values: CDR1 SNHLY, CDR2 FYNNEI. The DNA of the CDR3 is TGTGCCAGCAGTGAATGGAATAGCGGAACAGATACGCAGTATTTT. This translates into CASSEWNSGTDTQYF.

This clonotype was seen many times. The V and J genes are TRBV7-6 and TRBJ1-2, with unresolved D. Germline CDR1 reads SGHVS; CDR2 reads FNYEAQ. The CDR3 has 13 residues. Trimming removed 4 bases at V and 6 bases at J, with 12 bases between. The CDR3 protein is CASSSRSWNGYTF. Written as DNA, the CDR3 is TGTGCCAGCAGCTCCAGGAGTTGGAATGGCTACACCTTC.

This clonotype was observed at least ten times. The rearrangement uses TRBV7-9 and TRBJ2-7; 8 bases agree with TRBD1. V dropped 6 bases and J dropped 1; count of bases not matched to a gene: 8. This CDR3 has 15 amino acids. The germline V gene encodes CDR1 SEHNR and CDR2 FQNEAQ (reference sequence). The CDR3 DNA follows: TGTGCCAGCAGTCCTCAGGGGGCCCCTTCCTACGAGCAGTACTTC. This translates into CASSPQGAPSYEQYF.

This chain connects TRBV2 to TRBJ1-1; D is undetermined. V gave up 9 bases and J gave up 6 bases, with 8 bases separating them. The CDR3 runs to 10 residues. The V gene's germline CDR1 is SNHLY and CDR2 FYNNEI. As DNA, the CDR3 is TGTGCCAGTCTCCGCGCTGAAGCTTTCTTT. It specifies CASLRAEAFF. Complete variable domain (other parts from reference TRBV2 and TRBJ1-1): EPEVTQTPSHQVTQMGQEVILRCVPISNHLYFYWYRQILGQKVEFLVSFYNNEISEKSEIFDDQFSVERPDGSNFTLKIRSTKLEDSAMYFCASLRAEAFFGQGTRLTVV.

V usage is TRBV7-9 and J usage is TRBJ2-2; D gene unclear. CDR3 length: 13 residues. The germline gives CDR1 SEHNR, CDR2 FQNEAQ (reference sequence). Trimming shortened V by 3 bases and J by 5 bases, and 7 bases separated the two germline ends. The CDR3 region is CASSFGRTGELFF. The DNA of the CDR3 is TGTGCCAGCAGCTTCGGACGTACCGGGGAGCTGTTTTTT.

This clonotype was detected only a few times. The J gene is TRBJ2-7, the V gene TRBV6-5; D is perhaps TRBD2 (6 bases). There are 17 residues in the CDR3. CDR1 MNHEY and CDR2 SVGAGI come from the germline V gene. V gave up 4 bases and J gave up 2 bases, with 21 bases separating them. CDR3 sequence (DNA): TGTGCCAGCAGTTTAACCTCCTCCGGGACTTTTACCTACGAGCAGTACTTC. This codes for CASSLTSSGTFTYEQYF.

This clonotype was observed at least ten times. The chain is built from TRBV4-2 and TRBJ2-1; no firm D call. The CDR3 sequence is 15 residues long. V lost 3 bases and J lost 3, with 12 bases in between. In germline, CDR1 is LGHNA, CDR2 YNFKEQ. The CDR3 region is CASSHYQSLYNEQFF. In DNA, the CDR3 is TGTGCCAGCAGCCATTATCAATCCCTCTACAATGAGCAGTTCTTC.

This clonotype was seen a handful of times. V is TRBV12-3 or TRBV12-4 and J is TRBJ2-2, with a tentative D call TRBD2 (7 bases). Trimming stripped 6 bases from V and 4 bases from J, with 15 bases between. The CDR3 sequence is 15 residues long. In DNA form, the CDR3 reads TGTGCCAGCAGATCAAAGGGGGGGTCCACCGGGGAGCTGTTTTTT. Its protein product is CASRSKGGSTGELFF.